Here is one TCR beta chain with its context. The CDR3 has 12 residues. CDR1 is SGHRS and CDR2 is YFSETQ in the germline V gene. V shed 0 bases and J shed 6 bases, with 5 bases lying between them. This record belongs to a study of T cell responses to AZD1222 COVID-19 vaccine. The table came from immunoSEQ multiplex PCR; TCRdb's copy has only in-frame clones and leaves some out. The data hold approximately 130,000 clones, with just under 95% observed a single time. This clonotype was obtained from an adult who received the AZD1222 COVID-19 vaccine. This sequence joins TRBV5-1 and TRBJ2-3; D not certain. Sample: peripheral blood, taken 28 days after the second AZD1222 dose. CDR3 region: CASSLAADTQYF. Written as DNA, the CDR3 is TGCGCCAGCAGCTTGGCCGCGGATACGCAGTATTTT.